The rows below give T cell receptor beta chains drawn from one sample of a study of STAT5B mutations in CD4+ large granular lymphocyte leukemia. Assay: immunoSEQ multiplex PCR; the TCRdb copy retains only in-frame clones and omits some. The sample has about 30,000 clones; under 85% are singletons. Sequences were obtained from CD4+ T cells from blood buffy coats. These TCRs come from a human donor in good health. Each CDR3 is given with its conserved first and last residue. A D gene is named only where the DNA matches it firmly. Rows give clone size only sometimes, using once, few, many, or a class for an expanded clone.

D gene	V gene	clone size	J gene	CDR3 protein	CDR3 DNA
-	TRBV6-4	-	TRBJ2-1	CASSDQLTSNEQFF	TGTGCCAGCAGTGACCAACTGACTAGCAATGAGCAGTTCTTC
TRBD2	TRBV5-1	-	TRBJ2-1	CASSLTGTSGNEQFF	TGCGCCAGCAGCTTAACCGGGACTAGCGGAAATGAGCAGTTCTTC
TRBD2	TRBV5-6	once	TRBJ2-1	CASSLVRLAAYNEQFF	TGTGCCAGCAGCTTGGTACGTCTAGCGGCCTACAATGAGCAGTTCTTC
-	TRBV12-5	-	TRBJ2-1	CASGPLDGWNEQFF	TGTGCTAGTGGTCCCTTGGACGGTTGGAATGAGCAGTTCTTC
-	TRBV14	-	TRBJ2-2	CASSQARILTGELFF	TGTGCCAGCAGCCAAGCCCGGATACTCACCGGGGAGCTGTTTTTT
-	TRBV10-2	-	TRBJ2-7	CASSEWAGSYYYEQYF	TGCGCCAGCAGTGAGTGGGCGGGATCATACTACTACGAGCAGTACTTC
-	TRBV6-1	-	TRBJ1-1	CASSDKIVNTEAFF	TGTGCCAGCAGTGACAAGATAGTAAACACTGAAGCTTTCTTT
-	TRBV13	-	TRBJ2-1	CASSLDEGVSGEQFF	TGTGCCAGCAGCTTAGATGAGGGAGTGAGCGGTGAGCAGTTCTTC
-	TRBV10-1	-	TRBJ2-7	CASIGQSYEQYF	TGCGCCAGCATTGGACAGTCTTACGAGCAGTACTTC
-	TRBV14	-	TRBJ1-2	CASSPGAYGYTF	TGTGCCAGCAGCCCAGGGGCCTATGGCTACACCTTC